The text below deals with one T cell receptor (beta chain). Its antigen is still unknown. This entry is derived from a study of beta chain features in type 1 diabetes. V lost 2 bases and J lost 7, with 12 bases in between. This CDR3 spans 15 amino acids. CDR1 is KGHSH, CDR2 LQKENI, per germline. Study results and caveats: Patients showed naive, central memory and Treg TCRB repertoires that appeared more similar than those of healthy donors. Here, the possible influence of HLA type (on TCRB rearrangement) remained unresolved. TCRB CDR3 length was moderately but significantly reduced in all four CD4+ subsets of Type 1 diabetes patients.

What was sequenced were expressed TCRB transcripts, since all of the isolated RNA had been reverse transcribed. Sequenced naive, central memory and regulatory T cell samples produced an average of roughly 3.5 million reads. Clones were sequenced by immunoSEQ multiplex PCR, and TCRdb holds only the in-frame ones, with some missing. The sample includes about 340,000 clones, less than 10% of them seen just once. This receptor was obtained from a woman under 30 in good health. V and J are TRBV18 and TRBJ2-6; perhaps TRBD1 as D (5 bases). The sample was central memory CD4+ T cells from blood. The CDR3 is CASSPGRAVANVLTF. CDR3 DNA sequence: TGTGCCAGCTCACCAGGCAGGGCTGTCGCCAACGTCCTGACTTTC.